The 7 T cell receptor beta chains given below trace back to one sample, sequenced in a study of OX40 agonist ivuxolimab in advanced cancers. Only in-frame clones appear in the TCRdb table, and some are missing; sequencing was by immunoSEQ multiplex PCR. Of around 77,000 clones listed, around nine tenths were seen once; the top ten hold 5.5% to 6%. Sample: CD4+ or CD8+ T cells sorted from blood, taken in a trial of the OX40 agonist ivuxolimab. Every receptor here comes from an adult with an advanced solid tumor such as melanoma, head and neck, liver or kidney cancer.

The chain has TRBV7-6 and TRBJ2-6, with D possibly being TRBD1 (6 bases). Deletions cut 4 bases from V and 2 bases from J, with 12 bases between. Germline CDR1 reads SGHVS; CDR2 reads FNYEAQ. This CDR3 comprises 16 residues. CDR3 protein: CASSSDRSTGANVLTF. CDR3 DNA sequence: TGTGCCAGCAGCTCGGACAGATCTACTGGGGCCAACGTCCTGACTTTC.

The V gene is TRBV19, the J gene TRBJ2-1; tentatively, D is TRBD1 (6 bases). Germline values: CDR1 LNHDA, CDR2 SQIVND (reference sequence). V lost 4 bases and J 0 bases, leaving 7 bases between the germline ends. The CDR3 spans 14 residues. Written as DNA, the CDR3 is TGTGCCAGTAGTAGGGGGCACTCCTACAATGAGCAGTTCTTC. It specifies CASSRGHSYNEQFF.

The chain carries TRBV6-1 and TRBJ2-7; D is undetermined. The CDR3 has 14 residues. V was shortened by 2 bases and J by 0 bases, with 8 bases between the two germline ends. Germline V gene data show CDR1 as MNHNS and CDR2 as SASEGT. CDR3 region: CASSERRTSYEQYF. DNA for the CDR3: TGTGCCAGCAGTGAACGCAGGACCTCCTACGAGCAGTACTTC.

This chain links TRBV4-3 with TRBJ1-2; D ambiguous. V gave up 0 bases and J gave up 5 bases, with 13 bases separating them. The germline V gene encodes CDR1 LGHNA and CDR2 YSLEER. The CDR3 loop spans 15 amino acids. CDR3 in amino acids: CASSQELLVAYGYTF. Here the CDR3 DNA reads TGCGCCAGCAGCCAAGAACTTCTGGTAGCATATGGCTACACCTTC.

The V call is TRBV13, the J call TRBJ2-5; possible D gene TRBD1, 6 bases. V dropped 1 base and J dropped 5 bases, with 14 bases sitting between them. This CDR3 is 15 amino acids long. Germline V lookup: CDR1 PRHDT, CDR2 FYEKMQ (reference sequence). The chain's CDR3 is CASSLAGARWETQYF. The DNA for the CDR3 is TGTGCCAGCAGCTTAGCAGGGGCTCGTTGGGAGACCCAGTACTTC.

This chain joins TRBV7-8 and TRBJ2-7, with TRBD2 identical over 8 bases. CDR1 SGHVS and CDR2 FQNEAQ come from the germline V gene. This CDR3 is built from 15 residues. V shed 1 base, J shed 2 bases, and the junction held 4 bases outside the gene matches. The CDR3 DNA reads TGTGCCAGCAGCTTAGTTGGCGGGGGGACCTACGAGCAGTACTTC. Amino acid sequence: CASSLVGGGTYEQYF.

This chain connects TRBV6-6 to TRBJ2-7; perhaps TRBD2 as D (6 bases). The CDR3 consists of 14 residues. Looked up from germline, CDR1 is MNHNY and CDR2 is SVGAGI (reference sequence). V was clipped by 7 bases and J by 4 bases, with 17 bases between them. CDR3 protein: CASTPGDQLYEQYF. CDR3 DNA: TGTGCCAGCACCCCGGGGGACCAACTATACGAGCAGTACTTC.